This note documents a single T cell receptor beta chain sequence. The sample originates from a study of blood T cell repertoires in COVID-19. At the level of the study: COVID-19 samples collected from the United States, Italy and Spain covered acute and convalescent phases. T cells, B-cell-depleted T cells, or PBMCs provided the cDNA or gDNA that served as material.

The V and J ends lost 7 bases and 7 bases respectively, with 19 bases between them. CDR3 length: 13 amino acids. Looked up from germline, CDR1 is SQVTM and CDR2 is ANQGSEA. Using immunoSEQ multiplex PCR, the repertoire was profiled, and TCRdb retains in-frame clones only, with some absent. The data show tens of thousands of clones, 72% seen once. This rearrangement joins TRBV29-1 to TRBJ1-1, with D possibly TRBD1 on 6 matching bases. Sequences were obtained from peripheral blood. This TCR was sampled from a woman aged 80 or older with acute or convalescent COVID-19. CDR3: CSAQSGGNGEAFF. In DNA form, the CDR3 reads TGCAGCGCCCAAAGCGGGGGCAACGGTGAAGCTTTCTTT.